These 25 T cell receptor beta chains came from one sample sequenced in a study of T cell repertoires in cytomegalovirus infection. One entry per CDR3 protein, called by TCRdb with MiXCR from the reads. The sample yields around 300,000 distinct CDR3 sequences, about 25% seen once. Their recognized antigens are unknown. The material was cultured PBMCs, obtained from culture after CMV antigen stimulation. Receptor source: a human donor in good health (CMV status not recorded). Some clones in this sample may be carry-over from other donors' samples.

Many counts were recorded for this clonotype. V is TRBV7-2 and J is TRBJ2-6; D is uncertain. The CDR3 sequence is 11 residues long. Trimming left V 1 base short and J 9 bases short, with 1 base between. Germline assignment: CDR1 SGHTA and CDR2 FQGNSA. CDR3 amino acids: CASSLVNVLTF. In DNA, the CDR3 is TGTGCCAGCAGCTTAGTCAACGTCCTGACTTTC. Drawing the rest from reference TRBV7-2 and TRBJ2-6, the complete variable domain is GAGVSQSPSNKVTEKGKDVELRCDPISGHTALYWYRQSLGQGLEFLIYFQGNSAPDKSGLPSDRFSAERTGGSVSTLTIQRTQQEDSAVYLCASSLVNVLTFGAGSRLTVL.

This sequence joins TRBV6-2 or TRBV6-3 and TRBJ2-7; no definite D call. This CDR3 is 14 amino acids long. The germline gives CDR1 MNHEY, CDR2 SVGEGT. Trimming pared 0 bases from V and 1 base from J, leaving 7 bases between. The CDR3 sequence is CASSYSGKSYEQYF. The CDR3 DNA reads as TGTGCCAGCAGTTACTCGGGAAAGTCCTACGAGCAGTACTTC.

This clonotype was seen ten or more times. The chain couples TRBV7-9 to TRBJ1-1; D is unresolved. Germline lookup yields CDR1 SEHNR and CDR2 FQNEAQ (reference sequence). The V gene lost 6 bases and the J gene lost 1 base, with 9 bases spanning the gap. The CDR3 is 13 amino acids. CDR3 coding DNA: TGTGCCAGCAGGTCGTCCGAGAACACTGAAGCTTTCTTT. Translating gives CASRSSENTEAFF.

The chain joins TRBV15 to TRBJ1-1, with 11 bases aligning to TRBD1. Per the germline V gene, CDR1 is LNHNV and CDR2 is YYDKDF (reference sequence). The CDR3 has 15 residues. V gave up 3 bases and J gave up 5 bases; unmatched junction bases: 5. CDR3 amino acids: CATSSRDRGSTEAFF. CDR3 in DNA: TGTGCCACCAGCAGCAGGGACAGGGGGAGTACTGAAGCTTTCTTT.

This chain connects TRBV12-3 or TRBV12-4 to TRBJ1-1; 9 bases fit TRBD1. V dropped 8 bases and J dropped 1; count of bases not matched to a gene: 8. This CDR3 region has 15 residues. This chain's CDR3 is CASDSRTGENTEAFF. The CDR3 DNA is TGTGCCAGCGACAGTAGGACAGGGGAGAACACTGAAGCTTTCTTT.

The V call is TRBV20-1, the J call TRBJ2-7; TRBD2 matches 14 bases. V was clipped by 5 bases and J by 6 bases; unmatched bases: 6. The CDR3 contains 14 residues. Germline V lookup: CDR1 DFQATT, CDR2 SNEGSKA (reference sequence). CDR3 protein: CSAPGTSGSAEQYF. The CDR3 DNA follows: TGCAGTGCTCCTGGGACTAGCGGGAGTGCCGAGCAGTACTTC.

This clonotype has just a few counts. The chain carries TRBV28 and TRBJ1-2, with unresolved D. The CDR3 totals 14 residues. Per germline, CDR1 MDHEN and CDR2 SYDVKM. V lost 3 bases and J 6 bases, leaving 14 bases between the germline ends. In DNA form, the CDR3 reads TGTGCCAGCAGTTTTGCTAGAGTTGGGGATGGCTACACCTTC. It specifies CASSFARVGDGYTF.

The rearrangement uses TRBV28 and TRBJ2-1, with TRBD2 matching 7 bases. Germline V lookup: CDR1 MDHEN, CDR2 SYDVKM. This CDR3 is 15 amino acids long. The junction had 7 bases not matched to a gene; V was cut back by 3 bases and J by 5 bases. The CDR3 loop reads CASSFWASGHNEQFF. The CDR3 nucleotides are TGTGCCAGCAGTTTCTGGGCTAGCGGTCACAATGAGCAGTTCTTC.

A few counts support this clonotype. The chain is built from TRBV4-1 and TRBJ1-2; unclear D gene. The CDR3 has 16 amino acids. The germline V gene encodes CDR1 MGHRA and CDR2 YSYEKL. The V gene lost 0 bases and the J gene lost 4 bases, with 15 bases spanning the gap. The CDR3: CASSQDPVTDFYGYTF. CDR3 DNA sequence: TGCGCCAGCAGCCAAGATCCGGTAACGGACTTCTATGGCTACACCTTC.

V usage is TRBV6-2 or TRBV6-3 and J usage is TRBJ2-1; D is unresolved. The CDR3 length is 17 residues. Germline V CDR1 and CDR2: MNHEY, SVGEGT. V shed 0 bases and J shed 4 bases, with 16 bases lying between them. This chain's CDR3 is CASSYSPLFQRYNEQFF. In nucleotides, the CDR3 is TGTGCCAGCAGTTACTCACCCTTGTTCCAGAGGTACAATGAGCAGTTCTTC.

This clonotype was counted at least ten times. This chain joins TRBV7-2 and TRBJ1-1; D not certain. Between the trimmed V and J ends, which lost 3 bases and 1 base, there was a span of 12 bases. Germline V gene data show CDR1 as SGHTA and CDR2 as FQGNSA. The CDR3 consists of 15 residues. The CDR3 DNA reads as TGTGCCAGCAGCTTGATTGGCAGGAGGAACACTGAAGCTTTCTTT. This codes for CASSLIGRRNTEAFF.

Only a few counts were recorded for this clonotype. This chain joins TRBV7-3 and TRBJ2-2; 11 nucleotides line up with TRBD2. Trimming at V came to 5 bases and at J to 2 bases, leaving 4 bases not matched to a gene. Germline assignment: CDR1 SGHTA and CDR2 FQGTGA. The CDR3 is 16 amino acids. Here the CDR3 reads CASSPGLAVNTGELFF. In DNA, the CDR3 is TGTGCCAGCAGCCCGGGACTAGCGGTTAACACCGGGGAGCTGTTTTTT.

CDR3: CASTPQDRVFTGELFF. The CDR3 DNA reads as TGTGCCAGCACCCCCCAGGACAGGGTTTTTACCGGGGAGCTGTTTTTT. J is TRBJ2-2 and V is TRBV6-8; 8 bases match TRBD1. The CDR3 covers 16 residues. V shed 7 bases, J shed 5 bases, and the junction held 12 bases outside the gene matches. Germline CDR1 MNHGY, CDR2 SAAAGT.

This sequence joins TRBV28 and TRBJ2-5, with D possibly TRBD2 on 6 matching bases. The CDR3 contains 14 residues. V was clipped by 2 bases and J by 5 bases, with 12 bases between them. The germline gives CDR1 MDHEN, CDR2 SYDVKM. The CDR3: CASSLGRELETQYF. CDR3 DNA sequence: TGTGCCAGCAGTTTAGGACGGGAGCTTGAGACCCAGTACTTC. The full variable domain, rest sourced from reference TRBV28 and TRBJ2-5, is DVKVTQSSRYLVKRTGEKVFLECVQDMDHENMFWYRQDPGLGLRLIYFSYDVKMKEKGDIPEGYSVSREKKERFSLILESASTNQTSMYLCASSLGRELETQYFGPGTRLLVL.

This clonotype was detected ten times or more. This rearrangement joins TRBV7-2 to TRBJ2-7, with 14 bases aligning to TRBD2. The CDR3 totals 18 residues. Germline loops: CDR1 SGHTA, CDR2 FQGNSA. The junction had 9 bases not matched to a gene; V was cut back by 5 bases and J by 0 bases. The CDR3 reads CASSPGLAGDPLSYEQYV. The CDR3 DNA reads TGTGCCAGCAGCCCGGGACTAGCGGGAGACCCCCTCTCCTACGAGCAGTACGTC.

The V call is TRBV20-1, the J call TRBJ2-3; D is ambiguous. V shed 6 bases and J shed 5 bases, with 12 bases lying between them. Germline V gene lookup returns CDR1 DFQATT and CDR2 SNEGSKA (reference sequence). CDR3 length equals 12 residues. CDR3 nucleotides: TGCAGTGCGGTACCCACAAGAGATACGCAGTATTTT. This encodes CSAVPTRDTQYF.

This clonotype was counted a few times. The chain joins TRBV4-3 to TRBJ2-1, with 10 bases lining up with TRBD2. Looked up from germline, CDR1 is LGHNA and CDR2 is YSLEER. With 4 bases clipped from V and 8 bases from J, the junction kept 17 bases outside the gene matches. The CDR3 is made up of 18 amino acids. The CDR3 spells CASSRTRLAGFGGYEQFF. CDR3 coding DNA: TGCGCCAGCAGCCGGACAAGACTAGCGGGTTTTGGGGGGTATGAGCAGTTCTTC.

This clonotype was seen repeatedly, ten times or more. The J gene is TRBJ2-3, the V gene TRBV12-3 or TRBV12-4; the D is unclear. V lost 3 bases and J 4 bases, leaving 5 bases between the germline ends. The CDR3 runs 12 residues. CDR3: CASSLNADTQYF. CDR3 nucleotide sequence: TGTGCCAGCAGTTTGAACGCAGATACGCAGTATTTT.

In this sample, this clonotype turned up once. The genes are TRBV20-1 and TRBJ2-1; D perhaps matches TRBD1 (6 bases). CDR1 is DFQATT and CDR2 is SNEGSKA in the germline V gene (reference sequence). Trimming removed 5 bases from V and 0 bases from J, with 14 bases in between. The CDR3 is 15 residues long. Here the CDR3 reads CSAPTGRSSYNEQFF. In nucleotides, the CDR3 is TGCAGTGCTCCTACAGGGCGAAGCTCCTACAATGAGCAGTTCTTC.

The chain uses TRBV11-2 and TRBJ1-1; 8 bases fit TRBD1. J was trimmed by 2 bases and V by 9 bases; bases with no gene match: 11. The CDR3 contains 15 residues. CDR1 and CDR2 (germline): SGHAT, FQNNGV. The CDR3 nucleotides read TGTGCCAGTACCACGGCAGGGGGCCTCAACACTGAAGCTTTCTTT. It codes for CASTTAGGLNTEAFF.

The rearrangement joins TRBV7-9 to TRBJ2-2; tentative D call: TRBD2 (5 bases). Germline lookup yields CDR1 SEHNR and CDR2 FQNEAQ (reference sequence). Deletions cut 4 bases from V and 4 bases from J, with 7 bases between. This CDR3 has 13 amino acids. The CDR3 sequence is CASSSRGTGELFF. CDR3 DNA sequence: TGTGCCAGCAGCTCCCGGGGCACCGGGGAGCTGTTTTTT.

The rearrangement joins TRBV6-2 or TRBV6-3 to TRBJ2-5; D is unclear. Germline V CDR1 and CDR2: MNHEY, SVGEGT. Trimming cost V 4 bases and J 4 bases, with 16 bases left between them. The CDR3 consists of 15 residues. The chain's CDR3 is CASSFQGRRAETQYF. DNA of the CDR3: TGTGCCAGCAGTTTTCAAGGACGCCGCGCAGAGACCCAGTACTTC.

This clonotype has more than one count but fewer than ten. The V gene is TRBV12-3 or TRBV12-4, the J gene TRBJ1-2; no firm D call. The CDR3 runs to 13 residues. V dropped 5 bases and J dropped 0 bases, with 7 bases sitting between them. The CDR3 nucleotides read TGTGCCAGCAGTCTCCTGACTAACTATGGCTACACCTTC. This sequence encodes CASSLLTNYGYTF.

The chain carries TRBV10-3 and TRBJ2-1; tentatively, D is TRBD2 (6 bases). The CDR3 sequence is 16 residues long. Germline values: CDR1 ENHRY, CDR2 SYGVKD. V was cut by 1 base and J by 3 bases, with 13 bases left in between. The CDR3 loop is CAISEWGLQDYNEQFF. CDR3 in DNA: TGTGCCATCAGTGAGTGGGGACTCCAAGACTACAATGAGCAGTTCTTC.

This chain uses TRBV6-2 or TRBV6-3 with TRBJ2-5; the D is unclear. Germline V gene lookup returns CDR1 MNHEY and CDR2 SVGEGT. This CDR3 is built from 13 residues. V lost 5 bases and J 5 bases, leaving 12 bases between the germline ends. CDR3 in DNA: TGTGCCAGCAGTCGAGCGCCCACGGAGACCCAGTACTTC. Translation: CASSRAPTETQYF.